The 28 T cell receptor beta chains listed next were all sequenced from one sample in a study of regulatory T cells in long-lasting Graves disease. The TCR beta library used iRepertoire HTBI primers with Arm-PCR amplification of CDR3. Using its own MiXCR run on the multiplex PCR reads, TCRdb lists one record per CDR3 protein. The top ten hold approximately 14% of the sample, which has about half a million distinct CDR3 sequences, under 25% seen once. Time point reported: persistent/refractory GD, antithyroid drugs over 5 years with positive TRAb. The authors made the TCR library using RNA they extracted from PBMCs. The sequenced sample was peripheral blood mononuclear cells (PBMCs), obtained when the disease was refractory, from a patient treated with antithyroid drugs. Receptor source: a female donor with Graves disease.

The chain is built from TRBV24-1 and TRBJ2-3, with D tentatively TRBD1 (6 bases). Looked up from germline, CDR1 is KGHDR and CDR2 is SFDVKD. Trimming cost V 6 bases and J 4 bases, with 13 bases left between them. The CDR3 has 14 residues. The CDR3: CATSSDRLADTQYF. The CDR3 DNA follows: TGTGCCACCAGTTCGGACAGATTAGCAGATACGCAGTATTTT.

This clonotype has a handful of counts. V and J are TRBV5-1 and TRBJ1-5, with 9 bases identical to TRBD1. Germline assignment: CDR1 SGHRS and CDR2 YFSETQ. J lost 4 bases, V lost 0 bases, and 5 bases had no gene match. This CDR3 contains 16 residues. CDR3 sequence reads: CASSLEGTGNNQPQHF. The CDR3 region has the DNA TGCGCCAGCAGCTTGGAGGGGACAGGGAATAATCAGCCCCAGCATTTT.

The chain combines TRBV2 with TRBJ1-1, with TRBD1 matching 9 bases. Germline CDR1 SNHLY, CDR2 FYNNEI. The CDR3 is made up of 13 amino acids. Trimming took 6 bases from V and 11 from J; bases not matched to a gene: 10. CDR3 coding DNA: TGTGCCAGCAGCCTAGAGGCCGGGACAGGGGCTTTCTTT. Its translation: CASSLEAGTGAFF.

This clonotype was seen many times. The rearrangement uses TRBV7-8 and TRBJ2-5, with 11 bases identical to TRBD1. V shed 2 bases, J shed 3 bases, and the junction held 2 bases outside the gene matches. The CDR3 extends over 15 amino acids. Per the germline V gene, CDR1 is SGHVS and CDR2 is FQNEAQ. The CDR3 DNA is TGTGCCAGCAGCTTATGGACAGGGGGCGAAGAGACCCAGTACTTC. This encodes CASSLWTGGEETQYF.

This clonotype was detected a few times. An end of the junction differs from the germline gene, which may be a read error. The chain is built from TRBV28 and TRBJ2-7; D call uncertain. This CDR3 spans 11 amino acids. Per the germline V gene, CDR1 is MDHEN and CDR2 is SYDVKM. Here the CDR3 DNA reads TGTGCCAGCAGTTTAGTTTACGAGCGGTACTTC. It specifies CASSLVYERYF.

This clonotype has at least ten counts. The rearrangement links TRBV12-3 or TRBV12-4 to TRBJ2-7; D unclear. V was pared by 7 bases and J by 2 bases, with 9 bases between. The CDR3 contains 12 residues. The CDR3: CASTHSTYEQYF. In DNA, the CDR3 is TGTGCCAGCACCCATTCCACCTACGAGCAGTACTTC.

This clonotype was observed at least ten times. This rearrangement joins TRBV2 to TRBJ1-1; no definite D call. The CDR3 covers 14 residues. The germline V gene encodes CDR1 SNHLY and CDR2 FYNNEI. Trimming cost V 6 bases and J 0 bases, with 11 bases left between them. The CDR3 DNA sequence: TGTGCCAGCAGAGACACAACCATGAACACTGAAGCTTTCTTT. It yields the protein CASRDTTMNTEAFF. The variable domain in full, with the rest retrieved from reference TRBV2 and TRBJ1-1, is EPEVTQTPSHQVTQMGQEVILRCVPISNHLYFYWYRQILGQKVEFLVSFYNNEISEKSEIFDDQFSVERPDGSNFTLKIRSTKLEDSAMYFCASRDTTMNTEAFFGQGTRLTVV.

This chain connects TRBV28 to TRBJ1-6; D ambiguous. Germline-derived CDR1 and CDR2 are MDHEN and SYDVKM. The germline V and J ends were trimmed by 3 bases and 7 bases, with 7 bases remaining between them. The CDR3 is made up of 13 amino acids. The CDR3 reads CASSFSPNSPLHF. Here the CDR3 DNA reads TGTGCCAGCAGTTTTTCCCCGAATTCACCCCTCCACTTT.

In its sample, this clonotype was seen a few times. This may be a read error, as it is one base from a much larger clone. This sequence joins TRBV12-3 or TRBV12-4 and TRBJ2-2; no reliable D call. The CDR3 is made up of 14 amino acids. V was shortened by 5 bases and J by 4 bases, with 11 bases between the two germline ends. As DNA, the CDR3 is TGTGCCAGCAGTCTCAACATAGGCACCGGGGAGCTGTTTTTT. Encoded protein: CASSLNIGTGELFF.

In this sample, this clonotype turned up once. This may be a read error: a much more frequent sequence differs by one nucleotide. The chain has TRBV7-6 and TRBJ1-1; tentatively, D is TRBD1 (5 bases). CDR1 SGHVS and CDR2 FNYEAQ come from the germline V gene. The CDR3 runs 13 residues. Trimming left V 1 base short and J 9 bases short, with 12 bases between. CDR3 DNA: TGTGCCAGCAGCTTAGTGCAAAAGGGGAAAGCTTTCTTT. It translates to CASSLVQKGKAFF.

V usage is TRBV2 and J usage is TRBJ2-3; 8 bases are a match to TRBD2. CDR1 is SNHLY, CDR2 FYNNEI, per germline. The trim removed 6 bases at V and 1 base at J, leaving 6 bases unmatched. The CDR3 runs 15 residues. The CDR3 loop reads CASSQALAGTDTQYF. The CDR3 nucleotides are TGTGCCAGCAGCCAGGCACTAGCGGGCACAGATACGCAGTATTTT.

Notes on this clonotype: A single base separates this from a much larger clone, so it may be a read error. The chain joins TRBV6-2 or TRBV6-3 to TRBJ2-7; the match to TRBD2 covers 13 bases. The CDR3 loop spans 15 amino acids. The germline V gene encodes CDR1 MNHEY and CDR2 SVGEGT. CDR3 in amino acids: CAISMGTSGTYGQYF. The CDR3 DNA sequence: TGTGCCATCAGTATGGGGACTAGCGGGACGTACGGGCAGTACTTC.

This clonotype has just a few counts. The J gene is TRBJ1-5, the V gene TRBV6-5; TRBD1 matches at 7 bases. The germline V gene has CDR1 MNHEY and CDR2 SVGAGI. The length of the CDR3 is 16 residues. Trimming took 1 base from V and 9 from J; bases not matched to a gene: 12. In DNA, the CDR3 is TGTGCCAGCAGTTACTTTGGCAGACAGGGCCTATGGCCCCAGCATTTT. Protein sequence: CASSYFGRQGLWPQHF.

This clonotype showed up many times. The chain recombines TRBV2 with TRBJ2-5, with a weak D call TRBD2 (5 bases). Germline V gene data show CDR1 as SNHLY and CDR2 as FYNNEI. The CDR3 spans 13 residues. V gave up 7 bases and J gave up 4 bases, with 13 bases separating them. CDR3 region: CASKPAVGETQYF. CDR3 sequence (DNA): TGTGCCAGCAAACCAGCGGTGGGAGAGACCCAGTACTTC.

The chain joins TRBV19 to TRBJ1-5, with D unresolved. Germline CDR1 reads LNHDA; CDR2 reads SQIVND (reference sequence). V was clipped by 4 bases and J by 4 bases, with 8 bases between them. The CDR3 loop spans 13 amino acids. Written as DNA, the CDR3 is TGTGCCAGTAGTACCAATCCGAATCAGCCCCAGCATTTT. Translated: CASSTNPNQPQHF.

This clonotype has a count of ten or more. The chain couples TRBV24-1 to TRBJ1-2; D perhaps matches TRBD1 (5 bases). Germline V gene sequence: CDR1 KGHDR, CDR2 SFDVKD. Between the trimmed V and J ends, which lost 6 bases and 4 bases, there was a span of 17 bases. This CDR3 has 15 amino acids. The CDR3 DNA is TGTGCCACCAGTCCTACCCAGGGAAACTTCTATGGCTACACCTTC. It yields the protein CATSPTQGNFYGYTF.

This clonotype has only a few counts. The CDR3 loop reads CASSQDRWASEAFF. The DNA of the CDR3 is TGTGCCAGCAGCCAAGATAGGTGGGCGAGTGAAGCTTTCTTT. The chain has TRBV3-1 and TRBJ1-1, with unresolved D. CDR3 size: 14 residues. Germline V CDR1 and CDR2: LGHDT, YNNKEL (reference sequence). V was shortened by 0 bases and J by 7 bases, with 12 bases between the two germline ends.

This clonotype was seen a handful of times. The DNA for the CDR3 is TGTGCCAGCAGCTTAGCCGGACCGACGAACACTGAAGCTTTCTTT. Protein product: CASSLAGPTNTEAFF. V gene TRBV5-4 combines with J gene TRBJ1-1; D not resolved. From germline, CDR1 is SGHNT and CDR2 YYREEE (reference sequence). This CDR3 comprises 15 residues. Trimming cost V 2 bases and J 1 base, with 12 bases left between them.

This chain uses TRBV29-1 with TRBJ1-1; maybe TRBD1 (6 bases). The V gene's germline CDR1 is SQVTM and CDR2 ANQGSEA. The CDR3 consists of 11 residues. Trimming removed 7 bases at V and 8 bases at J, with 14 bases between. CDR3 coding DNA: TGCAGCGGAACAGGGAGCTCCGAAGCTTTCTTT. As protein: CSGTGSSEAFF.

This clonotype was detected many times. The chain combines TRBV6-1 with TRBJ2-7, with 7 bases aligning to TRBD2. CDR1 is MNHNS and CDR2 is SASEGT in the germline V gene. CDR3 length: 13 amino acids. The junction had 5 bases not matched to a gene; V was cut back by 5 bases and J by 4 bases. The CDR3 DNA follows: TGTGCCAGCAGTACGGGAGGTTTGTACGAGCAGTACTTC. Residues: CASSTGGLYEQYF.

This clonotype occurred a few times. The chain recombines TRBV4-1 with TRBJ2-1; TRBD2 aligns across 13 bases. CDR3 length: 16 residues. From germline, CDR1 is MGHRA and CDR2 YSYEKL. The ends lost 3 bases at V and 8 bases at J; junction bases unmatched: 7. DNA of the CDR3: TGCGCCAGCAGCCACCCGGGACTAGCGGGGAGGGATGAGCAGTTCTTC. It specifies CASSHPGLAGRDEQFF.

Concerning this clonotype itself: This could be a read error, since a much larger clone is one nucleotide away. The chain joins TRBV11-2 to TRBJ2-7; TRBD1 might be the D (6 bases). There are 13 residues in the CDR3. In germline, CDR1 is SGHAT, CDR2 FQNNGV. Written as DNA, the CDR3 is TGTGTCAGCAGTGGACAGATAGCCTACGAGCAGTACTTC. Its translation is CVSSGQIAYEQYF.

At least ten counts were recorded for this clonotype. J is TRBJ1-1 and V is TRBV6-1, with unresolved D. Germline CDR1 and CDR2: MNHNS and SASEGT. The CDR3 has 14 amino acids. V was cut by 6 bases and J by 2 bases, with 13 bases left in between. The CDR3 spells CASRDREGNTEAFF. CDR3 nucleotide sequence: TGTGCCAGCAGAGACCGGGAGGGAAACACTGAAGCTTTCTTT.

The V and J genes are TRBV5-5 and TRBJ1-6; 8 nucleotides align to TRBD1. The CDR3 contains 13 residues. The trim removed 6 bases at V and 15 bases at J, leaving 11 bases unmatched. Germline V gene sequence: CDR1 SGHKS, CDR2 YYEKEE (reference sequence). CDR3: CASISPVQGDLHF. The CDR3 DNA sequence: TGTGCCAGCATCTCCCCCGTACAGGGGGACCTCCACTTT.

This clonotype was counted ten times or more. DNA of the CDR3: TGTGCCAGCAGTTTAACCGGGCCACTCTCCTACGAGCAGTACTTC. Amino acids: CASSLTGPLSYEQYF. The V call is TRBV28, the J call TRBJ2-7; D not certain. Germline lookup yields CDR1 MDHEN and CDR2 SYDVKM. Trimming pared 2 bases from V and 0 bases from J, leaving 11 bases between. There are 15 residues in the CDR3.

In regard to this clonotype: No conserved phenylalanine or tryptophan ends this CDR3, so it is likely a read error. CDR3 in amino acids: CASPPAGDTDTQYL. CDR3 bases: TGTGCCAGCCCCCCAGCGGGGGACACAGATACGCAGTATCTT. The J gene is TRBJ2-3, the V gene TRBV28; 8 bases map to TRBD2. CDR3 length: 14 amino acids. Trimming removed 8 bases from V and 2 bases from J; junction bases left unmatched: 6. Germline lookup yields CDR1 MDHEN and CDR2 SYDVKM.

This clonotype has ten or more counts. The chain's CDR3 is CASRAGTGATEAFF. CDR3 nucleotides: TGTGCCAGCAGGGCCGGGACAGGGGCCACTGAAGCTTTCTTT. The V call is TRBV2, the J call TRBJ1-1, with TRBD1 matching 10 bases. CDR1 and CDR2 from the germline V gene are SNHLY and FYNNEI. This CDR3 region has 14 residues. Germline trimming cut 6 bases from V and 4 bases from J; bases unmatched to any gene: 5.

The chain recombines TRBV12-3 or TRBV12-4 with TRBJ2-1, with a tentative D call TRBD1 (6 bases). The V end lost 3 bases, the J end lost 6 bases, and 12 bases lay between the germline ends. This CDR3 has 14 residues. The CDR3 loop is CASSFMQGSNEQFF. CDR3 in DNA: TGTGCCAGCAGTTTTATGCAGGGGAGCAATGAGCAGTTCTTC.